The 20 T cell receptor beta chains presented below share a single source sample, sequenced in a study of cytomegalovirus exposure and HLA in healthy donors. Amplification used 60 Vbeta primers and 13 Jbeta primers. Sequenced by immunoSEQ multiplex PCR; TCRdb stores in-frame clones only, minus some. The table shows 100,000 to 150,000 clones, with over 60% occurring only once. The sequenced sample was PBMCs. The receptors were sampled from a young man in good health and CMV-seropositive.

V gene TRBV6-5 combines with J gene TRBJ1-2, with TRBD1 matching over 7 bases. The V gene end was trimmed by 6 bases and the J gene end by 2 bases; junction bases not matched to a gene: 9. Germline V CDR1 and CDR2: MNHEY, SVGAGI. CDR3 length: 15 residues. CDR3 amino acids: CASSYHQQGNYGYTF. CDR3 nucleotide sequence: TGTGCCAGCAGCTATCATCAACAGGGGAACTATGGCTACACCTTC.

The chain has TRBV6-6 and TRBJ2-5; the D is unclear. CDR3 length equals 12 residues. In germline, CDR1 is MNHNY, CDR2 SVGAGI (reference sequence). With 5 bases removed from V and 5 bases from J, the gap between germline ends came to 9 bases. CDR3 amino acids: CASSPQRETQYF. CDR3 DNA sequence: TGTGCCAGCAGTCCTCAGAGGGAGACCCAGTACTTC.

This sequence joins TRBV29-1 and TRBJ1-3; D remains unclear. Germline lookup yields CDR1 SQVTM and CDR2 ANQGSEA. The CDR3 totals 12 residues. V was trimmed by 3 bases and J by 1 base, leaving 4 bases between them. CDR3 region: CSVDVSGNTIYF. The CDR3 DNA follows: TGCAGCGTTGACGTTTCTGGAAACACCATATATTTT.

The chain combines TRBV7-9 with TRBJ2-3, with TRBD2 matching over 9 bases. V lost 4 bases to trimming and J lost 0 bases; unmatched junction nucleotides: 5. CDR3 length equals 16 residues. Germline CDR1 is SEHNR and CDR2 is FQNEAQ (reference sequence). CDR3 nucleotide sequence: TGTGCCAGCAGCTCCTCCGGGACTAGCAGCACAGATACGCAGTATTTT. It translates to CASSSSGTSSTDTQYF.

The V and J genes are TRBV18 and TRBJ1-1, with 9 bases identical to TRBD1. This CDR3 is 13 amino acids long. Germline-derived CDR1 and CDR2 are KGHSH and LQKENI. Trimming took 4 bases from V and 7 from J; bases not matched to a gene: 4. The CDR3 loop is CASSRGTGSEAFF. In nucleotides, the CDR3 is TGTGCCAGCTCACGTGGGACAGGGAGTGAAGCTTTCTTT.

The rearrangement links TRBV5-6 to TRBJ2-1; D call uncertain. The ends were cut back, 3 bases at V and 0 bases at J, with 16 bases in the middle. The CDR3 contains 17 residues. Germline CDR1 reads SGHDT; CDR2 reads YYEEEE. The CDR3 coding sequence is TGTGCCAGCAGCTCTTATGAGATTTTGAGCTCCTACAATGAGCAGTTCTTC. Its translation: CASSSYEILSSYNEQFF.

The chain combines TRBV7-9 with TRBJ1-1, with D possibly TRBD1 on 6 matching bases. The V end lost 5 bases, the J end lost 6 bases, and 16 bases lay between the germline ends. This CDR3 has 14 amino acids. The germline V gene has CDR1 SEHNR and CDR2 FQNEAQ (reference sequence). CDR3 loop: CASSAGTGYAEAFF. DNA of the CDR3: TGTGCCAGCAGCGCCGGAACAGGGTATGCTGAAGCTTTCTTT.

This sequence joins TRBV30 and TRBJ2-7, with D perhaps matching TRBD2 (5 bases). V gave up 0 bases and J gave up 2 bases, with 14 bases separating them. This CDR3 has 15 residues. Germline loops: CDR1 GTSNPN, CDR2 SVGIG (reference sequence). The CDR3: CAWSVGGPVPYEQYF. The CDR3 DNA sequence: TGTGCCTGGAGTGTAGGAGGTCCGGTTCCCTACGAGCAGTACTTC.

The V gene is TRBV19, the J gene TRBJ1-5; possibly TRBD1 for D (5 bases). In germline, CDR1 is LNHDA, CDR2 SQIVND (reference sequence). The V end was cut by 7 bases, the J end by 3 bases, with 22 bases between. This CDR3 is built from 17 residues. CDR3 loop: CASTNWGVPGVNQPQHF. For the CDR3, the DNA is TGTGCCAGTACCAATTGGGGGGTGCCTGGGGTCAATCAGCCCCAGCATTTT.

The V and J genes are TRBV7-9 and TRBJ2-7; 7 bases agree with TRBD2. The CDR3 is 15 amino acids. The germline CDR1 and CDR2 sequences are SEHNR and FQNEAQ (reference sequence). The junction had 6 bases not matched to a gene; V was cut back by 3 bases and J by 1 base. The CDR3 here is CASSFDEGGSYEQYF. CDR3 DNA sequence: TGTGCCAGCAGCTTTGATGAGGGAGGGTCCTACGAGCAGTACTTC.

V and J are TRBV14 and TRBJ2-5; D gene unclear. The ends were cut back, 1 base at V and 4 bases at J, with 4 bases in the middle. This CDR3 has 12 amino acids. From germline, CDR1 is SGHDN and CDR2 FVKESK. The CDR3 loop is CASSQVSETQYF. The CDR3 nucleotides read TGTGCCAGCAGCCAAGTATCAGAGACCCAGTACTTC. The variable domain in full, with the rest retrieved from reference TRBV14 and TRBJ2-5, is EAGVTQFPSHSVIEKGQTVTLRCDPISGHDNLYWYRRVMGKEIKFLLHFVKESKQDESGMPNNRFLAERTGGTYSTLKVQPAELEDSGVYFCASSQVSETQYFGPGTRLLVL.

The chain employs TRBV5-6 and TRBJ1-2; the D is unclear. The CDR3 runs to 15 residues. Trimming removed 4 bases from V and 3 bases from J, with 16 bases in between. CDR1 is SGHDT and CDR2 is YYEEEE in the germline V gene. The DNA of the CDR3 is TGTGCCAGCAGCCGAGCTGGCAGGCGGGACTATGGCTACACCTTC. Protein sequence: CASSRAGRRDYGYTF.

This clone is a singleton in its sample. The chain couples TRBV6-5 to TRBJ1-1; D is perhaps TRBD1 (5 bases). Germline CDR1 is MNHEY and CDR2 is SVGAGI. The CDR3 totals 13 residues. The V gene lost 7 bases and the J gene lost 1 base, with 10 bases spanning the gap. The CDR3 bases are TGTGCCAGCAAGATAGGGGAGAACACTGAAGCTTTCTTT. Translation gives CASKIGENTEAFF.

V gene TRBV5-1 combines with J gene TRBJ2-7; 9 nucleotides agree with TRBD1. Germline assignment: CDR1 SGHRS and CDR2 YFSETQ. The CDR3 covers 15 residues. V trimming: 2 bases; J trimming: 7 bases; junction bases outside the gene matches: 10. For the CDR3, the DNA is TGCGCCAGCAGCTTAGGGACAGGGATCGTAAGGGAGCAGTACTTC. Its translation is CASSLGTGIVREQYF.

This clone was recorded only once. The V call is TRBV7-9, the J call TRBJ1-4; D unclear. The CDR3 consists of 15 residues. The germline V gene has CDR1 SEHNR and CDR2 FQNEAQ (reference sequence). Trimming stripped 0 bases from V and 6 bases from J, with 11 bases between. CDR3 region: CASSLAGPADEKLFF. CDR3 in DNA: TGTGCCAGCAGCTTAGCCGGGCCAGCGGATGAAAAACTGTTTTTT.

CDR3 sequence reads: CASSIWPELGGNTEAFF. The DNA for the CDR3 is TGTGCCAGTAGTATTTGGCCGGAGTTGGGGGGGAACACTGAAGCTTTCTTT. The rearrangement uses TRBV19 and TRBJ1-1, with D perhaps TRBD1 (5 bases). CDR3 length equals 17 residues. In germline, CDR1 is LNHDA, CDR2 SQIVND (reference sequence). V was pared by 3 bases and J by 1 base, with 18 bases between. The entire variable domain, with the rest obtained from reference TRBV19 and TRBJ1-1, is as follows: DGGITQSPKYLFRKEGQNVTLSCEQNLNHDAMYWYRQDPGQGLRLIYYSQIVNDFQKGDIAEGYSVSREKKESFPLTVTSAQKNPTAFYLCASSIWPELGGNTEAFFGQGTRLTVV.

The sample holds a few counts of this clone. The J gene is TRBJ2-7, the V gene TRBV5-1, with 12 bases identical to TRBD1. There are 16 residues in the CDR3. V dropped 5 bases and J dropped 5; count of bases not matched to a gene: 11. Looked up from germline, CDR1 is SGHRS and CDR2 is YFSETQ. Here the CDR3 reads CASSSGTGGPNHEQYF. Here the CDR3 DNA reads TGCGCCAGCAGTTCCGGGACAGGGGGCCCCAACCACGAGCAGTACTTC.

A few counts support this clone. The chain uses TRBV29-1 and TRBJ2-5; D unclear. Trimming took 7 bases from V and 1 from J, leaving 13 bases between them. Germline assignment: CDR1 SQVTM and CDR2 ANQGSEA. The length of the CDR3 is 13 residues. In DNA, the CDR3 is TGCAGCGCGTGGATCGGGTCCCAAGAGACCCAGTACTTC. It specifies CSAWIGSQETQYF.

The chain employs TRBV6-4 and TRBJ2-3; 7 bases match TRBD2. This CDR3 has 15 residues. The V segment lost 4 bases and the J segment 3 bases; nucleotides outside the gene matches: 7. Germline values: CDR1 MRHNA, CDR2 SNTAGT. This CDR3 reads CASSAESGNTDTQYF. As DNA, the CDR3 is TGTGCCAGCAGTGCGGAGAGCGGGAATACAGATACGCAGTATTTT.

The chain combines TRBV6-1 with TRBJ1-1; the D is unclear. V lost 7 bases to trimming and J lost 0 bases, with 9 bases between them. Germline lookup yields CDR1 MNHNS and CDR2 SASEGT. This CDR3 region has 13 residues. CDR3 residues: CASILALNTEAFF. The CDR3 DNA follows: TGTGCCAGCATTTTAGCGTTGAACACTGAAGCTTTCTTT.